Listed below are T cell receptor beta chains from one sample, sequenced in a study of blood T cell repertoires in COVID-19. Repertoires were generated with immunoSEQ multiplex PCR, while TCRdb's copy carries only in-frame clones and drops some. The sample lists 93,000 or so clones; around 88% were seen once. The sequenced sample consisted of peripheral blood. The receptors shown here come from a human donor in a cohort sampled during active COVID-19. CDR3s include the opening cysteine and the closing phenylalanine or tryptophan. A D gene is named only where the DNA matches it firmly.

J gene | V gene | D gene | CDR3 DNA | CDR3 protein
TRBJ1-2 | TRBV3-1/TRBV3-2 | . | TGTGCCAGCAGCCAAGATTTCCAGGGCCGGGGCTACACCTTC | CASSQDFQGRGYTF
TRBJ1-5 | TRBV28 | . | TGTGCCAGCAGGGCCGGAGATCAGCCCCAGCATTTT | CASRAGDQPQHF
TRBJ1-4 | TRBV7-9 | TRBD1 | TGTGCCAGCAGCCTTACAGGGGGCGGGGATGAAAAACTGTTTTTT | CASSLTGGGDEKLFF
TRBJ2-3 | TRBV4-2 | TRBD2 | TGTGCCAGCAGCCTACGGACTAGCGGGAGTGGCACAGATACGCAGTATTTT | CASSLRTSGSGTDTQYF
TRBJ2-3 | TRBV10-2 | TRBD2 | TGCGCCAGCAAGGCGGGGGGCACAGATACGCAGTATTTT | CASKAGGTDTQYF
TRBJ2-5 | TRBV19 | TRBD1 | TGTGCCAGTAGTATAACCCAGGGGGCGCGGGAGACCCAGTACTTC | CASSITQGARETQYF
TRBJ1-1 | TRBV10-2 | . | TGCGCCAGCACTACAATCCTAGGAGCTTTCTTT | CASTTILGAFF
TRBJ1-1 | TRBV4-2 | . | TGTGCCAGCAGCCACGGACAGCGAGGCACTGAAGCTTTCTTT | CASSHGQRGTEAFF
TRBJ2-7 | TRBV4-3 | . | TGCGCCAGCAGCCAAGGGACGGGAGAGTACGAGCAGTACTTC | CASSQGTGEYEQYF
TRBJ2-7 | TRBV5-1 | TRBD1 | TGCGCCAGCAGCGGCCGGGCAGGGGGCGGGCACGAGCAGTACTTC | CASSGRAGGGHEQYF
TRBJ2-7 | TRBV3-1/TRBV3-2 | TRBD2 | TGTGCCAGCAGCAATGGGGCGGGGGGCGCTTACGAGCAGTACTTC | CASSNGAGGAYEQYF
TRBJ2-7 | TRBV6-2/TRBV6-3 | . | TGTGCCAGCAGTTTCATCTACGAGCAGTACTTC | CASSFIYEQYF
TRBJ2-7 | TRBV30 | . | TGTGCCTGGAGTGTGTGGAGGGGCTACGAGCAGTACTTC | CAWSVWRGYEQYF
TRBJ2-3 | TRBV7-9 | TRBD2 | TGTGCCAGCAGACCCGCGACTAGCAACACAGATACGCAGTATTTT | CASRPATSNTDTQYF
TRBJ1-1 | TRBV28 | TRBD1 | TGTGCCGGAACCCACAGGGGAGTGAAGGGCACTGAAGCTTTCTTT | CAGTHRGVKGTEAFF